The T cell receptor beta chain under discussion was sequenced for a study of blood T cell repertoires in COVID-19. Study information: Sites in the United States, Italy and Spain provided acute and convalescent COVID-19 samples.

A single count supports this clone. In the study's own analysis: Quantification of nucleated cells was approximated via reference gene primer amplification. Measured with immunoSEQ multiplex PCR; TCRdb has only the in-frame clones, and not every one. D and trimming come from the DNA, and the V and J calls and clone size come from that table. The sample has under 250,000 clones, around 81% seen once; the top ten hold approximately 4.6%. Recruits, aged roughly 18 to 90 years, lived in 24 US areas. Participants' reported clinical history set cohort assignment. Input material: PBMCs or T cells enriched from blood (not recorded which). The clonotype was recovered from a man aged 25 to 40 with acute COVID-19.

The CDR3 region is CSVAPVSNYGYTF. DNA for the CDR3: TGCAGCGTTGCCCCGGTTTCAAACTATGGCTACACCTTC. The chain uses TRBV29-1 and TRBJ1-2; unclear D gene. CDR1 SQVTM and CDR2 ANQGSEA come from the germline V gene. This CDR3 region has 13 residues. Trimming took off 4 bases at V and 2 bases at J, with 11 bases between the two ends.